This T cell receptor (beta chain) appears in the sequencing data of a study of blood T cells in healthy people across ages. This clonotype was found a few times. V was cut by 0 bases and J by 7 bases, with 10 bases left in between. The CDR3 has 14 residues. Germline CDR1 and CDR2: DFQATT and SNEGSKA (reference sequence). Alongside a J-beta primer mix, a sample-barcoded 5' primer served in a second PCR lasting roughly 6 to 11 cycles. From the 5' RACE reads, TCRdb called clonotypes with MiXCR, one entry per CDR3 protein. This table has approximately 800,000 distinct CDR3 sequences, more than 55% appearing once.

Sequenced input: blood. This clonotype was sampled from a man aged 40-50 years in good health. J is TRBJ1-6 and V is TRBV20-1; D uncertain. In DNA, the CDR3 is TGCAGTGCTAGAGATTCAAGGCTGAATTCACCCCTCCACTTT. It encodes CSARDSRLNSPLHF.